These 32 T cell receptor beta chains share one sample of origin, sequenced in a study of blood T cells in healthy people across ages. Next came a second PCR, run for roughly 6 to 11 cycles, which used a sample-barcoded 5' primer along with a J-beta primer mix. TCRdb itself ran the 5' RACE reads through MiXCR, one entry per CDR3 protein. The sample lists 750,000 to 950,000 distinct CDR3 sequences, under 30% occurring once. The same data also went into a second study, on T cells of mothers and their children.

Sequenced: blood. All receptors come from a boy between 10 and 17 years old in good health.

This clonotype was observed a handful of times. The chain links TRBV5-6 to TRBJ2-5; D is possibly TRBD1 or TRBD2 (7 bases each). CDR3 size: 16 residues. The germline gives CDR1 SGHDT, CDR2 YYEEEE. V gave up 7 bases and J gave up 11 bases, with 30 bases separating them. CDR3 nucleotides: TGTGCCAGCTCTCGGGGGGCACAGGGGATCGACAATGAGCAGTACTTC. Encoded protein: CASSRGAQGIDNEQYF.

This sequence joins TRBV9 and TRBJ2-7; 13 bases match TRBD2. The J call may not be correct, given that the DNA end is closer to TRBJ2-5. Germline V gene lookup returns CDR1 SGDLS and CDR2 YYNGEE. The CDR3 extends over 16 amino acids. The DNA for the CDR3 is TGTGCCAGCAACTCCGGGACTAGCGGGGTCCAAGAGACCCAGTACTTC. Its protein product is CASNSGTSGVQETQYF.

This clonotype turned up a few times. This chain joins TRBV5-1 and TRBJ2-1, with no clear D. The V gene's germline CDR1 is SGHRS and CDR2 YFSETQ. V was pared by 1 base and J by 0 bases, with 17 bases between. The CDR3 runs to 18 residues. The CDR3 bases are TGCGCCAGCAGCTTGCAGCTTCGGGCGGTGAGCTCCTACAATGAGCAGTTCTTC. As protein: CASSLQLRAVSSYNEQFF.

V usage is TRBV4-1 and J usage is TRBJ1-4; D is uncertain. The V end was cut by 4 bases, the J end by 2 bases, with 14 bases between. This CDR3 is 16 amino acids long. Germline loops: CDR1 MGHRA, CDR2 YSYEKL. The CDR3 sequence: CASSPGRGRTNEKLFF. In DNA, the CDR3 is TGCGCCAGCAGCCCGGGCCGGGGAAGGACTAATGAAAAACTGTTTTTT.

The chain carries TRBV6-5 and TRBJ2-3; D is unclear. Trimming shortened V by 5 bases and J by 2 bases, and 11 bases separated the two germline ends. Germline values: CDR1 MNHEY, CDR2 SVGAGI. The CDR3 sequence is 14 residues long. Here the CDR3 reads CASSPFPDTDTQYF. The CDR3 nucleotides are TGTGCCAGCAGTCCTTTCCCTGACACAGATACGCAGTATTTT.

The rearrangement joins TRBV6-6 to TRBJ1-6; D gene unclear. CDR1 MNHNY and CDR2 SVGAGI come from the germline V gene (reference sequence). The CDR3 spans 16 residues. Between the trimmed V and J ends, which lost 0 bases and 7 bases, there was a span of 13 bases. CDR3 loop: CASSYSAQTPNSPLHF. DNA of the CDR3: TGTGCCAGCAGTTACTCTGCTCAAACGCCCAATTCACCCCTCCACTTT.

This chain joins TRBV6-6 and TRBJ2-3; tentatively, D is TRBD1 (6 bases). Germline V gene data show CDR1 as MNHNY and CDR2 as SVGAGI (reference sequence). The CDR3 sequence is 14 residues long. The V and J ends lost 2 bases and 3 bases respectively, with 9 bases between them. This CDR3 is CASSYPQGTDTQYF. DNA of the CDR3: TGTGCCAGCAGTTACCCACAGGGTACAGATACGCAGTATTTT.

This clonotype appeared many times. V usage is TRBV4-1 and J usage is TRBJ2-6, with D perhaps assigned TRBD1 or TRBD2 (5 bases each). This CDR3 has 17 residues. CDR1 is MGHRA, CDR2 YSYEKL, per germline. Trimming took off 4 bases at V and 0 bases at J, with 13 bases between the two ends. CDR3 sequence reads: CASSPGAALSGANVLTF. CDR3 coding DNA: TGCGCCAGCAGCCCCGGGGCCGCCCTCTCTGGGGCCAACGTCCTGACTTTC.

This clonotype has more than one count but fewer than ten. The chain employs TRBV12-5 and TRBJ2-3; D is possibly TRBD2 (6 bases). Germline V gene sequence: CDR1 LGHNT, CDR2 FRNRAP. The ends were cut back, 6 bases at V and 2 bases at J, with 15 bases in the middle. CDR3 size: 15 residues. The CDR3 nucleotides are TGTGCTAGTGGATCCACCGGGACTCTCACAGATACGCAGTATTTT. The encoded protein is CASGSTGTLTDTQYF.

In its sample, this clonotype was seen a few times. The CDR3 loop is CASSRQDAEAFF. The CDR3 region has the DNA TGTGCCAGCTCACGACAGGACGCTGAAGCTTTCTTT. V and J are TRBV18 and TRBJ1-1; a possible D gene is TRBD1 (6 bases). CDR1 is KGHSH and CDR2 is LQKENI in the germline V gene. There are 12 residues in the CDR3. The V end lost 4 bases, the J end lost 6 bases, and 9 bases lay between the germline ends.

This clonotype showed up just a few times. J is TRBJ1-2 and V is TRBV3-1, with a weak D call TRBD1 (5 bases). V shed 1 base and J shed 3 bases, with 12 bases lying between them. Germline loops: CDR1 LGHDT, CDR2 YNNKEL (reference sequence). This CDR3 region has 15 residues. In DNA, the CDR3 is TGTGCCAGCAGCCAAGTGGGGCGGGGTGACTATGGCTACACCTTC. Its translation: CASSQVGRGDYGYTF.

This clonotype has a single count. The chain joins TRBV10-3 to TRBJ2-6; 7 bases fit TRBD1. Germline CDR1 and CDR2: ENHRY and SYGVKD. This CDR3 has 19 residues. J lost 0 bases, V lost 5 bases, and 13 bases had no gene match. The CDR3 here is CAISSSQGRSPSGANVLTF. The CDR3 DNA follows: TGTGCCATCAGTTCCTCACAGGGGAGAAGCCCCTCTGGGGCCAACGTCCTGACTTTC.

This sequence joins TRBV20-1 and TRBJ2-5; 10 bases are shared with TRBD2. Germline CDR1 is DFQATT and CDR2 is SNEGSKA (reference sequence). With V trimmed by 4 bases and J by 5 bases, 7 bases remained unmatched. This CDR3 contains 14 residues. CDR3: CSAILAGGGETQYF. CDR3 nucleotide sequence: TGCAGTGCTATTTTAGCGGGGGGCGGGGAGACCCAGTACTTC.

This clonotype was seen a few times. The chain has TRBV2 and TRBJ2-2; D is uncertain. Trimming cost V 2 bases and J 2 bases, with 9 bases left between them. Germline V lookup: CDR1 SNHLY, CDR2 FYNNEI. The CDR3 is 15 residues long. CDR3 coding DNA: TGTGCCAGCAGTGAAAGTCGACTCAACACCGGGGAGCTGTTTTTT. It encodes CASSESRLNTGELFF.

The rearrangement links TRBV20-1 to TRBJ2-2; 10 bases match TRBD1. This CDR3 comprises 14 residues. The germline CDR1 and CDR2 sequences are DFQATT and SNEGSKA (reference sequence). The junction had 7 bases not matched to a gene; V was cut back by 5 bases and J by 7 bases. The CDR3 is CSASDRGLGGELFF. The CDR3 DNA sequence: TGCAGTGCTTCCGACAGGGGGCTTGGCGGGGAGCTGTTTTTT.

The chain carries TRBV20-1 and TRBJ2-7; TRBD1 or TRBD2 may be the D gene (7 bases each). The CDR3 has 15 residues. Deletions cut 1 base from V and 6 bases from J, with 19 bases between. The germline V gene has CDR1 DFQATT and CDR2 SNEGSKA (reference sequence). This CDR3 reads CSARAPGPGGGEQYF. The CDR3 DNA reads TGCAGTGCTAGAGCCCCCGGGCCAGGGGGGGGCGAGCAGTACTTC.

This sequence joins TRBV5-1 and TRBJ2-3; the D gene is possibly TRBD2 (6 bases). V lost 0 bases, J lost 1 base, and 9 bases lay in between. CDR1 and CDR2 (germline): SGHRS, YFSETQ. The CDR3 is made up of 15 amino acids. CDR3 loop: CASSLELAGTDTQYF. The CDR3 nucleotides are TGCGCCAGCAGCTTGGAACTAGCTGGCACAGATACGCAGTATTTT.

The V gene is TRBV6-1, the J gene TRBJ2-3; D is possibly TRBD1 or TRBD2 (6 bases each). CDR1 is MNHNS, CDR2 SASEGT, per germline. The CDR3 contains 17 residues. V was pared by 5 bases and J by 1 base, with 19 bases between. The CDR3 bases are TGTGCCAGCAGTCCCCTCGGTGGGGGGCCCCGCACAGATACGCAGTATTTT. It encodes CASSPLGGGPRTDTQYF.

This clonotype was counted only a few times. For the CDR3, the DNA is TGCGCCAGTGCGGGGGGAGGGCCTGGGGCCAACGTCCTGACTTTC. The encoded protein is CASAGGGPGANVLTF. The rearrangement links TRBV10-2 to TRBJ2-6; 8 bases line up with TRBD2. The V gene end was trimmed by 9 bases and the J gene end by 2 bases; junction bases not matched to a gene: 6. CDR1 and CDR2 (germline): WSHSY, SAAADI. The CDR3 has 15 amino acids.

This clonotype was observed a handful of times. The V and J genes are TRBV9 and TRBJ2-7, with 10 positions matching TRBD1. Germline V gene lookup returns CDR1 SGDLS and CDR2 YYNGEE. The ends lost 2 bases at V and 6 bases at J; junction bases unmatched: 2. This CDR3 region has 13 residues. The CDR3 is CASSVRTGGEQYF. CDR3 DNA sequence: TGTGCCAGCAGCGTCAGGACAGGGGGCGAGCAGTACTTC.

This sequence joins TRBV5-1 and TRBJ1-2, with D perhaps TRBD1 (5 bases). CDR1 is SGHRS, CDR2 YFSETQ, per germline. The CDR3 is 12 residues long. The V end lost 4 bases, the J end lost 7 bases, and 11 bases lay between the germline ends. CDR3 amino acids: CASSNQGSGYTF. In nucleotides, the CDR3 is TGCGCCAGCAGCAATCAGGGTTCTGGCTACACCTTC.

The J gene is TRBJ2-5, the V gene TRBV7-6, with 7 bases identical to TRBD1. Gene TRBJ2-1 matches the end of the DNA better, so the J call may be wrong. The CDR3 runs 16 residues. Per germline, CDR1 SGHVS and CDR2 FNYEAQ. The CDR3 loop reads CASSQLPTTGNNEQFF. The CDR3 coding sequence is TGTGCCAGCAGCCAATTGCCCACGACAGGGAACAATGAGCAGTTCTTC.

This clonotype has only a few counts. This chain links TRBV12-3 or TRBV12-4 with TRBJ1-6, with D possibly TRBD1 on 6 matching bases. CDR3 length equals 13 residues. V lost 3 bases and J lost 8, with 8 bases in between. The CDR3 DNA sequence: TGTGCCAGCAGTTTTAACAGGGATTCACCCCTCCACTTT. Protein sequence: CASSFNRDSPLHF.

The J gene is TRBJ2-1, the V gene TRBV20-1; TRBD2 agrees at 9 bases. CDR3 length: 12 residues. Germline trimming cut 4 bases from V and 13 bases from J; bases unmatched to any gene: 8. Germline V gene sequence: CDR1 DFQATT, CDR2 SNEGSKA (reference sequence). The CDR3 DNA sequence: TGCAGTGCTAAACTAGCGGGTAACAGCCAGTTCTTC. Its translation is CSAKLAGNSQFF.

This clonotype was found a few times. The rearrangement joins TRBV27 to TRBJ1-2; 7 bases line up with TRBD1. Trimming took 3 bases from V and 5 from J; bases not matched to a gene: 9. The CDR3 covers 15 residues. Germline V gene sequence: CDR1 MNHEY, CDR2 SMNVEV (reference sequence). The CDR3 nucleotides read TGTGCCAGCAGTTTTTCTTCCGGGACAGCGTATGGCTACACCTTC. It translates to CASSFSSGTAYGYTF.

The CDR3 nucleotides read TGTGCCAGTACCCTCCGAGGGGATGGTGAGCAGTTCTTC. Protein: CASTLRGDGEQFF. The chain carries TRBV19 and TRBJ2-5; D is perhaps TRBD1 or TRBD2 (5 bases each). TRBJ2-1 explains the end of the DNA better; the J call may be wrong. The CDR3 contains 13 residues. In germline, CDR1 is LNHDA, CDR2 SQIVND (reference sequence).

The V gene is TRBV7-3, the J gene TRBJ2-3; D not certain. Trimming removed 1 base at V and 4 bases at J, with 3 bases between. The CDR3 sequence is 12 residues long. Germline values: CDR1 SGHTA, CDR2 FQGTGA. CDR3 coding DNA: TGTGCCAGCAGCTTAAATGCAGATACGCAGTATTTT. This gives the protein CASSLNADTQYF.

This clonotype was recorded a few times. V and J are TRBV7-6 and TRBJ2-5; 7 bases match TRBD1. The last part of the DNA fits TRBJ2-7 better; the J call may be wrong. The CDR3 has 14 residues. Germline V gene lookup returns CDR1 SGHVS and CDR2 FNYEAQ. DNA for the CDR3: TGTGCCAGCAGCCTGGGACAGCTGGCCTACGAGCAGTACTTC. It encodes CASSLGQLAYEQYF.

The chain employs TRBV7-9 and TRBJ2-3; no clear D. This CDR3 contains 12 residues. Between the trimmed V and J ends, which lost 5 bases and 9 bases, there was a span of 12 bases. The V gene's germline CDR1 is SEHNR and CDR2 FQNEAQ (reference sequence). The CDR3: CASSPRGQTQYF. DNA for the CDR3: TGTGCCAGCAGCCCCCGCGGCCAAACGCAGTATTTT.

In DNA form, the CDR3 reads TGTGCCAGCAGTTCGGGACTCGGAAGCTCCTACGAGCAGTACTTC. Its protein is CASSSGLGSSYEQYF. The chain employs TRBV12-3 or TRBV12-4 and TRBJ2-5, with D perhaps matching TRBD2 (6 bases). The J call may be incorrect, as the DNA end agrees better with TRBJ2-7. The CDR3 has 15 amino acids.

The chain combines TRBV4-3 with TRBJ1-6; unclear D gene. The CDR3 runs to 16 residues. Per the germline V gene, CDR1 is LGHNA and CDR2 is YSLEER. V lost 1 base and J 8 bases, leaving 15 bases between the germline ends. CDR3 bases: TGCGCCAGCAGCCAAGCGCGAGGGTTTGATGATTCACCCCTCCACTTT. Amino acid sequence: CASSQARGFDDSPLHF.

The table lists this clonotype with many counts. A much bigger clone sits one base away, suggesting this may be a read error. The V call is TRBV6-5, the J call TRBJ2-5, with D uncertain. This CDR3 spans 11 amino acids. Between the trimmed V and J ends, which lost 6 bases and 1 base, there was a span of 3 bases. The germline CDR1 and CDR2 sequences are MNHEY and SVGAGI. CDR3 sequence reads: CASRPQETQYF. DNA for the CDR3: TGTGCCAGCAGGCCCCAAGAGACCCAGTACTTC.